Listed below are T cell receptor beta chains from one sample, sequenced in a study of T cells after yellow fever vaccination. TCRdb analysed the 5' RACE reads with MiXCR anew, one entry per CDR3 protein. The sample yields hundreds of thousands of distinct CDR3 sequences, roughly 8.6% seen once. Material: PBMCs, obtained roughly 45 days after the first yellow fever vaccination. Receptors were obtained from a man aged 18-30 years who received the YFV17D yellow fever vaccine. Both conserved end residues are part of each CDR3. D genes are given only for firm matches. Expanded clones are given a class, and other clones once, few, many or no size at all.

d_call: -
j_call: TRBJ2-4
v_call: TRBV18
clone_size: -
cdr3_nt: TGTGCCAGCTCACCACTTGAGGGGTTCTCAAACATTCAGTACTTC
cdr3_aa: CASSPLEGFSNIQYF

d_call: TRBD2
j_call: TRBJ2-1
v_call: TRBV10-3
clone_size: -
cdr3_nt: TGTGCCATCAGTTCTAGCGGGACGAGCTCCTACAATGAGCAGTTCTTC
cdr3_aa: CAISSSGTSSYNEQFF

d_call: -
j_call: TRBJ2-2
v_call: TRBV5-5
clone_size: -
cdr3_nt: TGTGCCAGCAGGCGCAGATGGACCGGGGAGCTGTTTTTT
cdr3_aa: CASRRRWTGELFF

d_call: -
j_call: TRBJ2-1
v_call: TRBV7-2
clone_size: -
cdr3_nt: TGTGCCAGCAGCTTAGAAGTGGGTCGGTACAATGAGCAGTTCTTC
cdr3_aa: CASSLEVGRYNEQFF

d_call: -
j_call: TRBJ2-1
v_call: TRBV7-8
clone_size: -
cdr3_nt: TGTGCCAGCAGCTTAGGACCGCGTGCTGAGCAGATCTTC
cdr3_aa: CASSLGPRAEQIF

d_call: -
j_call: TRBJ1-5
v_call: TRBV2
clone_size: few
cdr3_nt: TGTGCCAGCAGTGAAGAAGGGGTCGGGGATCAGCCCCAGCATTTT
cdr3_aa: CASSEEGVGDQPQHF

d_call: -
j_call: TRBJ1-2
v_call: TRBV3-1
clone_size: -
cdr3_nt: TGTGCCAGCAGCAGCGAACCGGATTACTATGGCTACACCTTC
cdr3_aa: CASSSEPDYYGYTF

d_call: TRBD2
j_call: TRBJ2-2
v_call: TRBV20-1
clone_size: -
cdr3_nt: TGCAGTGCTAGAGAACGGACTAGCGGTACGAACACCGGGGAGCTGTTTTTT
cdr3_aa: CSARERTSGTNTGELFF

d_call: -
j_call: TRBJ2-5
v_call: TRBV9
clone_size: -
cdr3_nt: TGTGCCAGCAGCGTACGATCAGGTGGATATACCCAGTACTTC
cdr3_aa: CASSVRSGGYTQYF

d_call: -
j_call: TRBJ1-1
v_call: TRBV5-1
clone_size: few
cdr3_nt: TGCGCCAGCAGCTTGGGGCTTCAGGGTAACACTGAAGCTTTCTTT
cdr3_aa: CASSLGLQGNTEAFF

d_call: TRBD1
j_call: TRBJ1-4
v_call: TRBV4-3
clone_size: -
cdr3_nt: TGCGCCAGCAGCCAAGATTTAAGAGGGGGCTCAACTAATGAAAAACTGTTTTTT
cdr3_aa: CASSQDLRGGSTNEKLFF

d_call: -
j_call: TRBJ1-1
v_call: TRBV11-2
clone_size: -
cdr3_nt: TGTGCCAGCAGCTCAGTACACACTGAAGCTTTCTTT
cdr3_aa: CASSSVHTEAFF

d_call: -
j_call: TRBJ2-2
v_call: TRBV7-2
clone_size: many
cdr3_nt: TGTGCCAGCAGAGCTCGGGACAACGCGAACACCGGGGAGCTGTTTTTT
cdr3_aa: CASRARDNANTGELFF

d_call: -
j_call: TRBJ1-1
v_call: TRBV6-5
clone_size: few
cdr3_nt: TGTGCCAGCAGTTACTCGAGTATGGGTCAGACTGAAGCTTTCTTT
cdr3_aa: CASSYSSMGQTEAFF

d_call: TRBD1
j_call: TRBJ1-1
v_call: TRBV4-1
clone_size: -
cdr3_nt: TGCGCCAGCAGCCGAGTTTCAGGGGGCGTCGACGCGAACACTGAAGCTTTCTTT
cdr3_aa: CASSRVSGGVDANTEAFF

d_call: -
j_call: TRBJ1-2
v_call: TRBV20-1
clone_size: few
cdr3_nt: TGCAGTGCTAGTCTCCCAGGGCGTAGTAACTATGGCTACACCTTC
cdr3_aa: CSASLPGRSNYGYTF

d_call: -
j_call: TRBJ2-2
v_call: TRBV29-1
clone_size: -
cdr3_nt: TGCAGCGTTGAAGAAGGAGGGGGCCACTTAGGGACCTGGGAGCTGTTTTTT
cdr3_aa: CSVEEGGGHLGTWELFF

d_call: -
j_call: TRBJ1-3
v_call: TRBV7-9
clone_size: few
cdr3_nt: TGTGCCAGCAGCTTAGCGCTGGGAAACACCATATATTTT
cdr3_aa: CASSLALGNTIYF

d_call: TRBD1
j_call: TRBJ2-7
v_call: TRBV4-3
clone_size: few
cdr3_nt: TGCGCCAGCAGCAGGGGGCCCTACGAGCAGTACTTC
cdr3_aa: CASSRGPYEQYF

d_call: -
j_call: TRBJ2-3
v_call: TRBV11-2
clone_size: few
cdr3_nt: TGTGCCAGCAGCTTAGGGTTTGGGGGGACTCCATCTTCTTCGGGTACGCAGTATTTT
cdr3_aa: CASSLGFGGTPSSSGTQYF

d_call: -
j_call: TRBJ2-5
v_call: TRBV5-1
clone_size: -
cdr3_nt: TGCGCCAGCAGCATTACAGGAAGACAAGAGACCCAGTACTTC
cdr3_aa: CASSITGRQETQYF

d_call: -
j_call: TRBJ2-1
v_call: TRBV5-1
clone_size: few
cdr3_nt: TGCGCCAGCAGCTCAGGGGAGAGCTCCTACAATGAGCAGTTCTTC
cdr3_aa: CASSSGESSYNEQFF

d_call: TRBD1
j_call: TRBJ2-2
v_call: TRBV2
clone_size: -
cdr3_nt: TGTGCCAGCACAATGATCCGGGACAGGGAAGGCGGGGAGCTGTTTTTT
cdr3_aa: CASTMIRDREGGELFF

d_call: -
j_call: TRBJ2-4
v_call: TRBV29-1
clone_size: many
cdr3_nt: TGCAGCGTTGAAGATCTCTTAGGAACCGAAGCCAAAAACATTCAGTACTTC
cdr3_aa: CSVEDLLGTEAKNIQYF

d_call: TRBD2
j_call: TRBJ2-3
v_call: TRBV11-2
clone_size: once
cdr3_nt: TGTGCCAGCAGCACCCAGCCGGGACTAGCGGGGATCGCAGATACGCAGTATTTT
cdr3_aa: CASSTQPGLAGIADTQYF

d_call: TRBD1
j_call: TRBJ1-1
v_call: TRBV3-1
clone_size: many
cdr3_nt: TGTGCCAGCAGCCAAAGCGACAGGGCCACTGAAGCTTTCTTT
cdr3_aa: CASSQSDRATEAFF

d_call: TRBD1
j_call: TRBJ2-3
v_call: TRBV9
clone_size: -
cdr3_nt: TGTGCCAGCAGCGTACTGGACAGGGCTTCACGAGATACGCAGTATTTT
cdr3_aa: CASSVLDRASRDTQYF